This entry concerns a single T cell receptor (beta chain). V was clipped by 9 bases and J by 5 bases, with 4 bases between them. The CDR3 has 9 amino acids. CDR1 and CDR2 from the germline V gene are MRHNA and SNTAGT. This sample is part of a study of beta chain features in type 1 diabetes. Cell sorting via CD45RO/CCR7/CD25/CD127/CD95/CD27 was performed to obtain CD4+ naive, central memory, regulatory and stem cell-like memory cells. The sequenced template was cDNA made from the entire isolated RNA. An average near 3.57 million reads came from naive, central memory and regulatory T cell samples. Profiling relied on immunoSEQ multiplex PCR, and the TCRdb table lists in-frame clones only, not all of them. Of about 260,000 clones detected, roughly 70% appear once; the ten largest clones hold around 0.057%.

The genes are TRBV6-4 and TRBJ2-5; unclear D gene. Source material: naive CD4+ T cells from blood. This receptor was identified in a man younger than 45 in good health. The CDR3 reads CARRETQYF. The CDR3 region has the DNA TGTGCCAGGAGGGAGACCCAGTACTTC.